This T cell receptor beta chain derives from a study of blood T cell repertoires in COVID-19. Study-level background: From the United States, Italy and Spain came samples of acute and convalescent COVID-19. Sources were T cells, B-cell-depleted T cells, or PBMCs; the material itself was cDNA or gDNA.

The junction had 8 bases not matched to a gene; V was cut back by 4 bases and J by 0 bases. The CDR3 loop spans 18 amino acids. Germline V lookup: CDR1 LGHNA, CDR2 YSLEER. Original methodology: Nucleated cell number was recorded as an estimate derived from reference gene primer amplification. Clones were sequenced by immunoSEQ multiplex PCR, and TCRdb holds only the in-frame ones, with some missing. V, J and clone size reflect that table, while D and trimming were determined from the DNA. The sample consists of 150,000 to 200,000 clones, 89% of them appearing once. The origin of this receptor is a man aged 40-49 years with acute or convalescent COVID-19. Sequencing input: peripheral blood. The rearrangement links TRBV4-3 to TRBJ2-2; TRBD2 matches 10 bases. The CDR3 region is CASSLGGSGGPNTGELFF. The DNA for the CDR3 is TGCGCCAGCAGCCTCGGAGGTAGCGGGGGGCCGAACACCGGGGAGCTGTTTTTT.